The 10 T cell receptor beta chains presented below share a single source sample, sequenced in a study of cytomegalovirus exposure and HLA in healthy donors. Both 60 Vbeta primers and 13 Jbeta primers went into the PCR. The method was immunoSEQ multiplex PCR; TCRdb's version includes in-frame clones alone and lacks a portion of them. This table has roughly 100,000 clones, less than 80% appearing once. Sequencing was performed on PBMCs. The receptors here all came from a man aged 60 to 75 in good health and CMV-seronegative.

The chain is built from TRBV4-3 and TRBJ2-7, with D maybe TRBD2 (6 bases). Looked up from germline, CDR1 is LGHNA and CDR2 is YSLEER. Trimming took off 0 bases at V and 5 bases at J, with 26 bases between the two ends. The CDR3 spans 19 residues. The CDR3: CASSQDVFPARGTGHEQYF. The CDR3 DNA sequence: TGCGCCAGCAGCCAAGATGTCTTTCCGGCGCGGGGAACGGGACACGAGCAGTACTTC.

The V and J genes are TRBV4-2 and TRBJ1-2, with 8 positions matching TRBD1. Germline V gene lookup returns CDR1 LGHNA and CDR2 YNFKEQ. V lost 3 bases to trimming and J lost 5 bases; unmatched junction nucleotides: 8. CDR3 length: 15 amino acids. Here the CDR3 DNA reads TGTGCCAGCAGCCACCAGGGGACAGGACCATATGGCTACACCTTC. This encodes CASSHQGTGPYGYTF.

CDR3 nucleotides: TGTGCCAGCAGCTATAGACAGGGTACCAACGAGCAGTACGTC. It specifies CASSYRQGTNEQYV. J is TRBJ2-7 and V is TRBV5-4, with 7 positions matching TRBD1. Germline V gives CDR1 SGHNT, CDR2 YYREEE (reference sequence). With V trimmed by 3 bases and J by 5 bases, 8 bases remained unmatched. This CDR3 region has 14 residues.

CDR3 region: CASSRSTGLAGTSTDTQYF. The CDR3 nucleotides are TGTGCCAGCAGCCGATCGACGGGACTAGCGGGGACTAGCACAGATACGCAGTATTTT. The V call is TRBV4-2, the J call TRBJ2-3, with 13 bases that match TRBD2. Germline V lookup: CDR1 LGHNA, CDR2 YNFKEQ. This CDR3 region has 19 residues. The junction had 10 bases not matched to a gene; V was cut back by 4 bases and J by 0 bases.

A single count supports this clone. The V gene is TRBV7-7, the J gene TRBJ2-5; 10 positions match TRBD1. The CDR3 consists of 15 residues. Germline CDR1 SSHAT, CDR2 FNYEAQ (reference sequence). V was clipped by 5 bases and J by 3 bases; unmatched bases: 6. DNA for the CDR3: TGTGCCAGCAGCATATCCGGGACAGGGGAAGAGACCCAGTACTTC. Residues: CASSISGTGEETQYF.

In this sample, this clone turned up a few times. The rearrangement links TRBV18 to TRBJ1-4; 8 bases align to TRBD1. The CDR3 has 16 amino acids. Germline V gene sequence: CDR1 KGHSH, CDR2 LQKENI. The V segment lost 3 bases and the J segment 0 bases; nucleotides outside the gene matches: 3. CDR3 DNA sequence: TGTGCCAGCTCACCCGACAGGGGATCAACTAATGAAAAACTGTTTTTT. This sequence encodes CASSPDRGSTNEKLFF.

A note on this clone: This sample includes further DNA sequences coding for the same CDR3. The chain employs TRBV6-5 and TRBJ1-5; D unclear. Germline lookup yields CDR1 MNHEY and CDR2 SVGAGI. Trimming pared 3 bases from V and 2 bases from J, leaving 8 bases between. There are 14 residues in the CDR3. The CDR3 loop reads CASSYRGGNQPQHF. CDR3 DNA sequence: TGTGCCAGCAGTTATCGGGGTGGCAATCAGCCCCAGCATTTT.

The chain combines TRBV5-1 with TRBJ1-3; D is perhaps TRBD1 (5 bases). The CDR3 contains 14 residues. Between the trimmed V and J ends, which lost 4 bases and 1 base, there was a span of 9 bases. Germline values: CDR1 SGHRS, CDR2 YFSETQ. The CDR3 DNA is TGCGCCAGCAGCCCCGGGGGGTCTGGAAACACCATATATTTT. This gives the protein CASSPGGSGNTIYF.

The gene calls are TRBV4-3 and TRBJ1-1, with D maybe TRBD1 (5 bases). Looked up from germline, CDR1 is LGHNA and CDR2 is YSLEER. This CDR3 contains 15 residues. The V end was cut by 3 bases, the J end by 1 base, with 12 bases between. The CDR3 nucleotides are TGCGCCAGCAGCCACCTGAACGGGGGGAACACTGAAGCTTTCTTT. Amino acid sequence: CASSHLNGGNTEAFF.

The sample holds one count of this clone. Different DNA sequences within this sample yield the same CDR3. The chain has TRBV2 and TRBJ2-1; TRBD1 aligns across 9 bases. J lost 5 bases, V lost 3 bases, and 5 bases had no gene match. Looked up from germline, CDR1 is SNHLY and CDR2 is FYNNEI. CDR3 length: 15 amino acids. The CDR3: CASSEEGQGNNEQFF. The CDR3 nucleotides read TGTGCCAGCAGTGAGGAGGGACAGGGAAACAATGAGCAGTTCTTC.